This is a list of T cell receptor beta chains from one sample in a study of T cell repertoires in cytomegalovirus infection. TCRdb re-called the reads through MiXCR, storing one row per CDR3 protein. The data contain 250,000 to 400,000 distinct CDR3 sequences, 20% to 30% of them seen just once; the ten biggest clones take up 13%. For these receptors, no antigen is known. The sequencing used cultured PBMCs, collected from culture after CMV antigen stimulation. The receptors stem from a human donor in good health (CMV status not recorded). Some clones in this sample may be carry-over from other donors' samples. CDR3s include the opening cysteine and the closing phenylalanine or tryptophan. The order of the fields is CDR3 protein, J gene, D gene, V gene. A D gene is named only where the DNA matches it firmly.

CDR3 protein: CASSLISGVNGELFF; J gene: TRBJ2-2; D gene: NA; V gene: TRBV5-6
CDR3 protein: CASSRDIDNSPLHF; J gene: TRBJ1-6; D gene: NA; V gene: TRBV12-3/TRBV12-4
CDR3 protein: CASSLAAGGRPGELFF; J gene: TRBJ2-2; D gene: TRBD1; V gene: TRBV11-1
CDR3 protein: CASSTRISGTYNEQFF; J gene: TRBJ2-1; D gene: NA; V gene: TRBV6-2/TRBV6-3
CDR3 protein: CSASISTGNEQFF; J gene: TRBJ2-1; D gene: TRBD1; V gene: TRBV20-1
CDR3 protein: CASSQPGQGQETQYF; J gene: TRBJ2-5; D gene: TRBD1; V gene: TRBV3-1
CDR3 protein: CASSYSLGGYTF; J gene: TRBJ1-2; D gene: NA; V gene: TRBV6-2/TRBV6-3
CDR3 protein: CASSLDHPQGFQETQYF; J gene: TRBJ2-5; D gene: NA; V gene: TRBV7-6
CDR3 protein: CASSSRIQETQYF; J gene: TRBJ2-5; D gene: NA; V gene: TRBV12-3/TRBV12-4
CDR3 protein: CATSSQTSGIKKNIQYF; J gene: TRBJ2-4; D gene: TRBD2; V gene: TRBV15
CDR3 protein: CAGGKNTEAFF; J gene: TRBJ1-1; D gene: NA; V gene: TRBV30
CDR3 protein: CASTGLGTPMDTQYF; J gene: TRBJ2-3; D gene: NA; V gene: TRBV27
CDR3 protein: CASSPRDSNQPQHF; J gene: TRBJ1-5; D gene: NA; V gene: TRBV27
CDR3 protein: CASSSDRVGTQYF; J gene: TRBJ2-3; D gene: TRBD1; V gene: TRBV7-2
CDR3 protein: CASSQVGGPLDQPQHF; J gene: TRBJ1-5; D gene: NA; V gene: TRBV4-1
CDR3 protein: CASSKGQMNTEAFF; J gene: TRBJ1-1; D gene: TRBD1; V gene: TRBV19
CDR3 protein: CASSWILAESTDTQYF; J gene: TRBJ2-3; D gene: TRBD2; V gene: TRBV7-8
CDR3 protein: CASSNDRGPNPPGF; J gene: TRBJ2-1; D gene: TRBD1; V gene: TRBV19
CDR3 protein: CASSPRDAIQYF; J gene: TRBJ2-4; D gene: NA; V gene: TRBV19
CDR3 protein: CASSERKGGSGANVLTF; J gene: TRBJ2-6; D gene: NA; V gene: TRBV2
CDR3 protein: CASRSLDREGAFF; J gene: TRBJ1-1; D gene: NA; V gene: TRBV28
CDR3 protein: CASSPGTGNINTNVLTF; J gene: TRBJ2-6; D gene: TRBD1; V gene: TRBV11-2
CDR3 protein: CASRILDRSEAFF; J gene: TRBJ1-1; D gene: NA; V gene: TRBV14
CDR3 protein: CASSQTGGRTEAFF; J gene: TRBJ1-1; D gene: TRBD1; V gene: TRBV4-1
CDR3 protein: CSATIQGGPYSNQPQHF; J gene: TRBJ1-5; D gene: NA; V gene: TRBV20-1
CDR3 protein: CASSQDPQADQNTEAFF; J gene: TRBJ1-1; D gene: NA; V gene: TRBV4-1
CDR3 protein: CSARERFTNTDTQYF; J gene: TRBJ2-3; D gene: NA; V gene: TRBV20-1